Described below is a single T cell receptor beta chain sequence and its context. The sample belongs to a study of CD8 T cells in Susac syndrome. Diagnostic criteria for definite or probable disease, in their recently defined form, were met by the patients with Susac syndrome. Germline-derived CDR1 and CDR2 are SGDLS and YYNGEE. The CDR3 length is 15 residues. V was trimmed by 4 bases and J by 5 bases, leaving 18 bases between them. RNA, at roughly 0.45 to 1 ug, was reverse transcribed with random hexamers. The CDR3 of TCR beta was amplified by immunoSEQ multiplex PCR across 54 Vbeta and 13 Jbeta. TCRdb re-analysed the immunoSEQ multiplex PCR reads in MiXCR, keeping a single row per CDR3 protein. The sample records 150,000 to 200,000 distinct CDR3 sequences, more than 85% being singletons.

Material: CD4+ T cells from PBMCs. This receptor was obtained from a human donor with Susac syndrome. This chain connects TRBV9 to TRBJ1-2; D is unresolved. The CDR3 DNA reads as TGTGCCAGCAGCCTTACGCTTACTGGGGATTATGGCTACACCTTC. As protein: CASSLTLTGDYGYTF.